This TCR beta chain stems from a study of control samples from healthy donors and cancer patients. A few counts support this clone. V lost 3 bases, J lost 8 bases, and 15 bases lay in between. CDR3 length: 14 amino acids. Germline V gene data show CDR1 as LGHNA and CDR2 as YNFKEQ. The table came from immunoSEQ multiplex PCR; TCRdb's copy has only in-frame clones and leaves some out. The data hold 85,000 to 100,000 clones, with 82% observed a single time. This receptor was obtained from a man aged 60-69 years in good health. V gene TRBV4-2 combines with J gene TRBJ2-3; either TRBD1 or TRBD2 may supply D (6 bases each). Material for sequencing was blood. CDR3 nucleotide sequence: TGTGCCAGCAGCCAGGCGGGACAACCCGGTACGCAGTATTTT. Residues: CASSQAGQPGTQYF.